This T cell receptor beta chain was obtained from a study of CD4 T cells in relation to SARS-CoV-2 and coronaviruses. Across the study: After nine to eleven days of antigen culture, PBMC TCR beta CDR3s were sequenced. Crossreactive spike epitopes shared across donors were mapped to their HLA restriction.

Produced via immunoSEQ multiplex PCR; TCRdb's table is partial and in-frame only. The table has around 24,000 clones, more than 60% seen once. As concerns this clone: Its cognate antigen is unknown.

The unexposed donors gave CD4+ T cells in about 2011-2018, prior to COVID-19. After ten to eleven days of culture, CD4+ T cells were isolated. Sequenced: CD4+ T cells from PBMCs, cultured in vitro. The TCR originated in a human donor in good health.

CDR3 region: CASSADRESSPLHF. The CDR3 DNA reads TGCGCCAGCAGTGCCGACAGGGAAAGCTCACCCCTCCACTTT. V is TRBV10-1 and J is TRBJ1-6, with 7 bases aligning to TRBD1. Per germline, CDR1 WNHNN and CDR2 SYGVQD (reference sequence). Trimming removed 4 bases from V and 10 bases from J; junction bases left unmatched: 7. This CDR3 region has 14 residues.